The sequence of this T cell receptor beta chain was determined in a study of blood T cells in healthy people across ages. Healthy Caucasian individuals from Russia aged roughly 6 to 90 served as donors. Through a sample-barcoded 5' primer and a J-beta primer mix, a second PCR was run for roughly 7 to 12 cycles. TCRdb recomputed calls from the 5' RACE reads with MiXCR, one row per CDR3 protein. Of approximately 1,100,000 distinct CDR3 sequences in the sample, 35% to 50% are singletons; the top ten hold about 19%. The sample comprised blood. This TCR was sampled from an older woman in good health.

CDR3 nucleotide sequence: TGTGCCAGCAGCTTGGTCGTGCTAGCGGGAGAAGAGACCCAGTACTTC. This codes for CASSLVVLAGEETQYF. The V gene is TRBV5-6, the J gene TRBJ2-5, with 10 bases identical to TRBD2. With V trimmed by 0 bases and J by 3 bases, 5 bases remained unmatched. CDR1 SGHDT and CDR2 YYEEEE come from the germline V gene. The CDR3 contains 16 residues.